This T cell receptor beta chain was identified in a study of shared clonotypes between healthy human individuals. Germline V gene lookup returns CDR1 GTSNPN and CDR2 SVGIG (reference sequence). Between the trimmed V and J ends, which lost 5 bases and 3 bases, there was a span of 13 bases. The CDR3 runs 13 residues. The repertoire was sequenced with immunoSEQ multiplex PCR; TCRdb's copy has only in-frame clones and lacks some. The table has millions of clones, approximately 95% seen once. This TCR derives from a man aged 18 to 29 in good health. This chain uses TRBV30 with TRBJ2-5, with a tentative D call TRBD1 (6 bases). The specimen sequenced was naive CD4+ T cells sorted from blood. The subset denotes: CD45RA+ positively selected. CDR3 protein: CAWGPGQKETQYF. In DNA form, the CDR3 reads TGTGCCTGGGGACCAGGACAGAAAGAGACCCAGTACTTC.